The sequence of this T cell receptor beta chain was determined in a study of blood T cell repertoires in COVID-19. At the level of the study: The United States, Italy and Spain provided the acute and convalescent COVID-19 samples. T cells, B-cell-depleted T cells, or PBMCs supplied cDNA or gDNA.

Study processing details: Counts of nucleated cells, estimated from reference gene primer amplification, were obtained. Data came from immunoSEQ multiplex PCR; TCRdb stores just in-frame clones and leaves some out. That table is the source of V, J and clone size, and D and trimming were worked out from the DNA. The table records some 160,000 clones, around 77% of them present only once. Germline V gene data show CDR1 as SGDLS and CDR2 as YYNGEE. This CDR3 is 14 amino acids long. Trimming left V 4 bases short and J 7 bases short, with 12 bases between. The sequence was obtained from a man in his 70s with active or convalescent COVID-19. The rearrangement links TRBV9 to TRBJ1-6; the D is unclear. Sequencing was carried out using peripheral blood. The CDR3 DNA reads TGTGCCAGCAGCCCTAGTTCAAGGAATTCACCCCTCCACTTT. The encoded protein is CASSPSSRNSPLHF.